The next 10 T cell receptor beta chains were all read from a single sample in a study of cytomegalovirus exposure and HLA in healthy donors. PCR used 60 Vbeta primers and 13 Jbeta primers. Assay: immunoSEQ multiplex PCR; the TCRdb copy retains only in-frame clones and omits some. The sample consists of about 160,000 clones, around 79% of them appearing once. Input material: PBMCs. The source is a human donor in good health.

The chain carries TRBV5-1 and TRBJ2-7; weak D call: TRBD1 (5 bases). The CDR3 has 16 residues. The V gene's germline CDR1 is SGHRS and CDR2 YFSETQ. Deletions cut 4 bases from V and 1 base from J, with 18 bases between. The CDR3 loop reads CASSPPRVGVSYEQYF. The DNA of the CDR3 is TGCGCCAGCAGCCCTCCCCGGGTAGGGGTTTCCTACGAGCAGTACTTC.

This chain connects TRBV28 to TRBJ1-5; 7 bases are a match to TRBD1. There are 15 residues in the CDR3. Per germline, CDR1 MDHEN and CDR2 SYDVKM. The J segment lost 5 bases and the V segment lost 4 bases, leaving 8 bases of the junction unmatched. CDR3 protein: CASSSGGLSDQPQHF. The CDR3 bases are TGTGCCAGCAGTTCAGGGGGTTTATCAGATCAGCCCCAGCATTTT.

The chain joins TRBV4-3 to TRBJ2-7; unclear D gene. The germline CDR1 and CDR2 sequences are LGHNA and YSLEER. The CDR3 runs to 14 residues. The V end lost 0 bases, the J end lost 2 bases, and 8 bases lay between the germline ends. The CDR3 sequence: CASSQDLLPYEQYF. In DNA, the CDR3 is TGCGCCAGCAGCCAAGACCTACTCCCCTACGAGCAGTACTTC.

This clone was observed a single time. V gene TRBV2 combines with J gene TRBJ2-1, with D unresolved. Deletions cut 3 bases from V and 3 bases from J, with 12 bases between. Germline lookup yields CDR1 SNHLY and CDR2 FYNNEI. This CDR3 has 15 residues. Here the CDR3 DNA reads TGTGCCAGCAGTGATGTGGCTCCCCTCTACAATGAGCAGTTCTTC. Translated: CASSDVAPLYNEQFF.

J is TRBJ2-7 and V is TRBV7-9, with D unclear. Germline CDR1 SEHNR, CDR2 FQNEAQ (reference sequence). V was pared by 1 base and J by 2 bases, with 9 bases between. This CDR3 has 14 residues. Written as DNA, the CDR3 is TGTGCCAGCAGCTTAGTAGGCGGTACCTACGAGCAGTACTTC. This encodes CASSLVGGTYEQYF.

This clone occurred a few times. V usage is TRBV6-1 and J usage is TRBJ2-7; D not resolved. The V end lost 5 bases, the J end lost 3 bases, and 2 bases lay between the germline ends. The CDR3 contains 10 residues. In germline, CDR1 is MNHNS, CDR2 SASEGT. CDR3 loop: CASSYYEQYF. Written as DNA, the CDR3 is TGTGCCAGCAGTTACTACGAGCAGTACTTC.

The CDR3 DNA reads as TGCGCCAGCAGCTTGGGGGACTGGACTAATGAGCAGTTCTTC. Translating gives CASSLGDWTNEQFF. The chain is built from TRBV5-1 and TRBJ2-1, with D maybe TRBD2 (6 bases). CDR3 length equals 14 residues. V gave up 0 bases and J gave up 7 bases, with 11 bases separating them. Germline V gene lookup returns CDR1 SGHRS and CDR2 YFSETQ.

The rearrangement uses TRBV5-5 and TRBJ1-5; D is unclear. The CDR3 extends over 15 amino acids. The V gene lost 0 bases and the J gene lost 4 bases, with 11 bases spanning the gap. Germline V gene lookup returns CDR1 SGHKS and CDR2 YYEKEE (reference sequence). The CDR3 DNA reads as TGTGCCAGCAGCTTGGGCGGCAATGCGAATCAGCCCCAGCATTTT. This gives the protein CASSLGGNANQPQHF.

The chain combines TRBV5-1 with TRBJ2-3; D possibly corresponds to TRBD1 (5 bases). This CDR3 is 15 amino acids long. Germline V gives CDR1 SGHRS, CDR2 YFSETQ. V gave up 4 bases and J gave up 0 bases, with 12 bases separating them. The CDR3 sequence is CASSPQVISTDTQYF. CDR3 nucleotide sequence: TGCGCCAGCAGCCCACAGGTGATTAGCACAGATACGCAGTATTTT.

The gene calls are TRBV5-4 and TRBJ2-3; 9 bases are a match to TRBD1. In germline, CDR1 is SGHNT, CDR2 YYREEE (reference sequence). V was pared by 4 bases and J by 6 bases, with 12 bases of the junction left unmatched. The CDR3 is 16 residues long. The CDR3, as DNA: TGTGCCAGCAGCCGAGATACAGGGGGCGCATCGGATACGCAGTATTTT. Translation: CASSRDTGGASDTQYF.